The 19 T cell receptor beta chains given below trace back to one sample, sequenced in a study of T cells expressing NK-cell markers. TCRdb reprocessed the 5' RACE reads, with one entry per CDR3 protein and no DNA. The sample table includes around 470,000 distinct CDR3 sequences. Sequencing was performed on blood T cells: a sorted CD56 or NKG2C T cell subset, CD4+ or CD8+ T cells, or bulk PBMC T cells (not recorded which). The source is a woman aged 45-59 years in good health.

CDR3: CASEPLAGVKNEQYF. V and J are TRBV6-1 and TRBJ2-7; there is no DNA to check the TCRdb D call of TRBD2. The CDR3 is 15 amino acids. Germline V CDR1 and CDR2: MNHNS, SASEGT.

CDR3 amino acids: CASSIGLLSNQPQHF. The chain combines TRBV5-6 with TRBJ1-5. The CDR3 is 15 residues long. Looked up from germline, CDR1 is SGHDT and CDR2 is YYEEEE.

The chain is built from TRBV7-6 and TRBJ2-2. Germline CDR1 reads SGHVS; CDR2 reads FNYEAQ. The CDR3 has 14 amino acids. CDR3 protein: CASSFWENTGELFF.

The chain joins TRBV12-5 to TRBJ2-5; the TCRdb D gene call, TRBD1, has no DNA to confirm it. The germline V gene encodes CDR1 LGHNT and CDR2 FRNRAP. The CDR3 has 16 amino acids. This CDR3 reads CASQGPGQEEQETQYF.

The chain is built from TRBV10-3 and TRBJ1-1. The CDR3 sequence is 12 residues long. Germline V CDR1 and CDR2: ENHRY, SYGVKD. The CDR3 is CAISESSFEAFF.

The CDR3 protein is CSASFRGSIYNEQFF. The genes are TRBV20-1 and TRBJ2-1; TCRdb names TRBD2, which stays unverified in the absence of DNA. The CDR3 has 15 amino acids. Germline-derived CDR1 and CDR2 are DFQATT and SNEGSKA (reference sequence).

The chain employs TRBV11-3 and TRBJ1-4. Germline V gene lookup returns CDR1 SGHNT and CDR2 YENEEA. This CDR3 has 17 amino acids. CDR3 residues: CASSGLLREATNEKLFF.

This chain joins TRBV5-1 and TRBJ2-5; TCRdb's assignment of TRBD2 cannot be checked, as there is no DNA. Germline loops: CDR1 SGHRS, CDR2 YFSETQ. The CDR3 runs 18 residues. CDR3 protein: CASSPIAGATSQQETQYF.

The chain uses TRBV12-3 or TRBV12-4 and TRBJ2-5; TCRdb proposes TRBD1, but this gene call is untestable without DNA. The CDR3 totals 14 residues. The CDR3 sequence is CASSRSLPGETQYF.

The rearrangement joins TRBV12-3 or TRBV12-4 to TRBJ1-4. The CDR3 totals 18 residues. The CDR3 loop is CASSPGTSWVPTNEKLFF.

The chain links TRBV6-5 to TRBJ2-6; the D gene TCRdb calls, TRBD1, cannot be checked with no DNA. Germline V CDR1 and CDR2: MNHEY, SVGAGI. There are 17 residues in the CDR3. The CDR3 loop is CASSPTGLGSGANVLTF.

The rearrangement joins TRBV12-3 or TRBV12-4 to TRBJ2-2. There are 12 residues in the CDR3. The chain's CDR3 is CASNVRGGELFF.

The chain employs TRBV3-1 and TRBJ1-2; TCRdb returns TRBD1, unconfirmable since there is no DNA. Germline V gene sequence: CDR1 LGHDT, CDR2 YNNKEL (reference sequence). The CDR3 covers 14 residues. The CDR3 reads CASSQEPGARGYTF.

This rearrangement joins TRBV7-2 to TRBJ2-2; the TCRdb D gene call, TRBD2, has no DNA to confirm it. The CDR3 spans 16 residues. Per germline, CDR1 SGHTA and CDR2 FQGNSA. The CDR3 protein is CASSSEADLNTGELFF.

This rearrangement joins TRBV27 to TRBJ2-1; the TCRdb call, TRBD1, lacks DNA for checking. Germline V lookup: CDR1 MNHEY, CDR2 SMNVEV (reference sequence). The CDR3 length is 14 residues. This CDR3 reads CASSLWGKRNEQFF.

The chain combines TRBV12-3 or TRBV12-4 with TRBJ2-1; TCRdb calls TRBD1, which cannot be checked without DNA. This CDR3 has 15 amino acids. This CDR3 reads CASSLKPGGFSDYFF.

V gene TRBV11-1 combines with J gene TRBJ2-1; TCRdb's D call, TRBD1, is unchecked because there is no DNA. CDR3 length: 14 amino acids. Germline CDR1 reads SGHAT; CDR2 reads FQDESV (reference sequence). The CDR3 here is CASSSRQRYNEQFF.

This sequence joins TRBV11-2 and TRBJ1-1; TCRdb designates TRBD1, a call that cannot be tested without DNA. The CDR3 is 12 residues long. Germline assignment: CDR1 SGHAT and CDR2 FQNNGV. The CDR3 here is CASSSRWDEAFF.

J is TRBJ2-3 and V is TRBV4-2; the TCRdb call, TRBD2, lacks DNA for checking. Germline CDR1 and CDR2: LGHNA and YNFKEQ. The CDR3 has 16 residues. This CDR3 is CASSQAGGLQTDTQYF.